The entry below describes one TCR beta chain. The data belong to a study of shared clonotypes between healthy human individuals. Study in general: Donor ages ranged 18 to 49 years: a couple of women, a few men. CD4 naive and CD4 memory each took three plates per donor, while CD8 naive took two and CD8 memory one.

Produced via immunoSEQ multiplex PCR; TCRdb's table is partial and in-frame only. The profile shows roughly 2,500,000 clones, more than 85% of them singletons. Trimming took off 1 base at V and 9 bases at J, with 10 bases between the two ends. The CDR3 extends over 12 amino acids. Germline CDR1 MDHEN, CDR2 SYDVKM. This chain links TRBV28 with TRBJ2-7, with D possibly TRBD2 on 5 matching bases. Sequencing was carried out using naive CD4+ T cells from PBMCs. Indicated subset: CD45RA+ positively selected. The receptor was derived from a man between 18 and 29 years old in good health. Some clones in this sample may be carry-over from other donors' samples. CDR3 region: CASSLSGRGQYF. CDR3 DNA sequence: TGTGCCAGCAGTTTATCCGGTCGGGGGCAGTACTTC. The full variable domain, its missing parts supplied by reference TRBV28 and TRBJ2-7, is DVKVTQSSRYLVKRTGEKVFLECVQDMDHENMFWYRQDPGLGLRLIYFSYDVKMKEKGDIPEGYSVSREKKERFSLILESASTNQTSMYLCASSLSGRGQYFGPGTRLTVT.